This is a list of T cell receptor beta chains from one sample in a study of blood T cell repertoires in COVID-19. Assay used: immunoSEQ multiplex PCR; TCRdb lists only in-frame clones, some missing. The repertoire holds around 230,000 clones, with approximately 90% as singletons. The source material was PBMCs or T cells enriched from blood (not recorded which). The receptors here all came from a man aged 18 to 29 with acute COVID-19. CDR3s include the opening cysteine and the closing phenylalanine or tryptophan. The order of the fields is D gene, J gene, V gene, CDR3 protein. The D gene is left open where the match is weak.

d_call: .; j_call: TRBJ1-6; v_call: TRBV18; cdr3_aa: CASSRQNNSPLHF
d_call: .; j_call: TRBJ2-1; v_call: TRBV29-1; cdr3_aa: CSVVLREPGEQFF
d_call: TRBD2; j_call: TRBJ2-4; v_call: TRBV28; cdr3_aa: CASSPRDYRTFYLNIQYF
d_call: TRBD1; j_call: TRBJ2-7; v_call: TRBV27; cdr3_aa: CASRPTGDFSYEQYF
d_call: .; j_call: TRBJ2-5; v_call: TRBV4-1; cdr3_aa: CASSQNPAGLEETQYF
d_call: .; j_call: TRBJ1-3; v_call: TRBV6-5; cdr3_aa: CASSKEGVGNTIYF
d_call: .; j_call: TRBJ2-2; v_call: TRBV10-3; cdr3_aa: CAITQGSSTGELFF
d_call: TRBD2; j_call: TRBJ2-3; v_call: TRBV13; cdr3_aa: CASSWRLARTTDTQYF
d_call: TRBD2; j_call: TRBJ2-2; v_call: TRBV6-5; cdr3_aa: CASSSGAGELFF
d_call: .; j_call: TRBJ2-5; v_call: TRBV4-1; cdr3_aa: CASSQVAGGPKETQYF
d_call: TRBD1; j_call: TRBJ1-6; v_call: TRBV28; cdr3_aa: CASSFIRDRGLKTPLHF
d_call: TRBD1; j_call: TRBJ2-3; v_call: TRBV5-5; cdr3_aa: CASSSGQEDTDTQYF
d_call: .; j_call: TRBJ2-1; v_call: TRBV4-3; cdr3_aa: CASSQDTSNEQFF
d_call: TRBD2; j_call: TRBJ2-2; v_call: TRBV24-1; cdr3_aa: CATSGLADTGELFF
d_call: TRBD1; j_call: TRBJ1-5; v_call: TRBV6-2/TRBV6-3; cdr3_aa: CASSPRDRAGQPQHF
d_call: TRBD2; j_call: TRBJ2-2; v_call: TRBV4-1; cdr3_aa: CASSHPQGLAGGYTGELFF
d_call: .; j_call: TRBJ2-1; v_call: TRBV5-1; cdr3_aa: CASSLDRPLYNEQFF
d_call: .; j_call: TRBJ2-1; v_call: TRBV28; cdr3_aa: CASSPPGLHNEQFF
d_call: TRBD1; j_call: TRBJ2-2; v_call: TRBV9; cdr3_aa: CASNRGFGDTGELFF
d_call: TRBD1; j_call: TRBJ2-7; v_call: TRBV7-2; cdr3_aa: CASSSNRGYEQYF
d_call: .; j_call: TRBJ2-7; v_call: TRBV14; cdr3_aa: CASSQAGVTYEQYF
d_call: .; j_call: TRBJ1-2; v_call: TRBV6-2/TRBV6-3; cdr3_aa: CASSYPSLRRYGYTF
d_call: TRBD1; j_call: TRBJ2-1; v_call: TRBV5-1; cdr3_aa: CASSVTGGRLLF
d_call: .; j_call: TRBJ2-1; v_call: TRBV30; cdr3_aa: CAWMRDRINEQFF
d_call: .; j_call: TRBJ2-1; v_call: TRBV7-3; cdr3_aa: CASSFQGGNEQFF
d_call: .; j_call: TRBJ1-2; v_call: TRBV7-9; cdr3_aa: CASSLLGQSSYGYTF
d_call: TRBD2; j_call: TRBJ2-7; v_call: TRBV30; cdr3_aa: CAWSPSGMIYEQYF
d_call: .; j_call: TRBJ1-5; v_call: TRBV15; cdr3_aa: CATSRDRGMGNQPQHF
d_call: .; j_call: TRBJ2-3; v_call: TRBV2; cdr3_aa: CASSYTDTQYF
d_call: .; j_call: TRBJ1-2; v_call: TRBV6-5; cdr3_aa: CASSYRSTASNYGYTF
d_call: TRBD1; j_call: TRBJ1-5; v_call: TRBV9; cdr3_aa: CASSVDGQGQQPQHF
d_call: .; j_call: TRBJ2-7; v_call: TRBV19; cdr3_aa: CASSSSPYEQYF
d_call: .; j_call: TRBJ2-1; v_call: TRBV28; cdr3_aa: CASRLLVWGYNEQFF
d_call: TRBD2; j_call: TRBJ2-4; v_call: TRBV4-3; cdr3_aa: CASSQSAGGGTKNIQYF
d_call: .; j_call: TRBJ2-5; v_call: TRBV19; cdr3_aa: CASSRDLEETQYF
d_call: .; j_call: TRBJ2-7; v_call: TRBV7-2; cdr3_aa: CASSWRTSSSYEQYF
d_call: .; j_call: TRBJ1-2; v_call: TRBV5-1; cdr3_aa: CASSLRDTHNYGYTF
d_call: .; j_call: TRBJ2-2; v_call: TRBV28; cdr3_aa: CASSLGRNTGELFF
d_call: .; j_call: TRBJ2-1; v_call: TRBV29-1; cdr3_aa: CSASPGTADNEQFF
d_call: .; j_call: TRBJ2-7; v_call: TRBV11-1; cdr3_aa: CASSLSLSGGHYEQYF
d_call: TRBD1; j_call: TRBJ2-5; v_call: TRBV5-4; cdr3_aa: CASSSQGQSEETQYF
d_call: TRBD1; j_call: TRBJ1-2; v_call: TRBV28; cdr3_aa: CASSGQGAYGYTF
d_call: TRBD1; j_call: TRBJ1-2; v_call: TRBV27; cdr3_aa: CASSLNRGAYGYTF
d_call: .; j_call: TRBJ2-3; v_call: TRBV9; cdr3_aa: CASSVEQVTDTQYF
d_call: .; j_call: TRBJ1-5; v_call: TRBV7-2; cdr3_aa: CASSLAVSRNQPQHF
d_call: .; j_call: TRBJ2-7; v_call: TRBV18; cdr3_aa: CASSLDRGLAYEQYF
d_call: .; j_call: TRBJ2-7; v_call: TRBV7-3; cdr3_aa: CASSLTQGGEQYF